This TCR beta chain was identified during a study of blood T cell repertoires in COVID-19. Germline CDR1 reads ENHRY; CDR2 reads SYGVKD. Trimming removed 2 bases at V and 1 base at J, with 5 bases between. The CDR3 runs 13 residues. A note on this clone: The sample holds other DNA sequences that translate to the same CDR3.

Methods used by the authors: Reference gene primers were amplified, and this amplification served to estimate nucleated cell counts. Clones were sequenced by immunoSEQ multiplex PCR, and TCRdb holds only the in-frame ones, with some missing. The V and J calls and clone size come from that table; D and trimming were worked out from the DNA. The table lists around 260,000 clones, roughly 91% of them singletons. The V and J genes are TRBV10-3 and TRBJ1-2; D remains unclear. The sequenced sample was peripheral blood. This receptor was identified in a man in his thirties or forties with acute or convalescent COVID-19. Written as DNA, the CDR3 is TGTGCCATCAGTGAGGGCGGTAACTATGGCTACACCTTC. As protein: CAISEGGNYGYTF.